Shown below are 5 T cell receptor beta chains from a single sample sequenced in a study of low-dose radiotherapy and immunotherapy resistance in tumors (dated by TCRdb to the early 2020s). The intended sense of this specimen's time point label: after trial treatment. This sample's treatment or condition label indicates: LDRT plus nivolumab, ipilimumab, low-dose cyclophosphamide and aspirin (RACIN trial). TCRdb records Illumina HiSeq 2500 as the sequencer. Superscript III and a set of TRAV- and TRBV-specific primers were used to synthesize first-strand cDNA, so that both TCRalpha and TCRbeta chains were covered. TCRs were amplified for 15 to 20 PCR cycles with Phusion, using a constant-region primer paired with the adapter attached to the V primers. The public reads were reprocessed in TCRdb via fastp at Q25 and MiXCR, keeping in-frame beta chains. Every distinct CDR3 protein forms one entry, paired with its most common genes and DNA. The sample data list around 80,000 distinct CDR3 sequences, and 15% to 20% of these were observed just once. Roughly 1.4% of the sample comes from the top ten.

The input for sequencing was PBMCs, taken after low-dose radiotherapy plus immunotherapy. These receptor sequences come from a male donor with prostate cancer.

This clonotype came up many times. This chain links TRBV5-1 with TRBJ2-7; D is unclear. The CDR3 contains 11 residues. Germline values: CDR1 SGHRS, CDR2 YFSETQ. V lost 4 bases to trimming and J lost 4 bases, with 6 bases between them. The CDR3 nucleotides are TGCGCCAGCAGCCAGTCTTACGAGCAGTACTTC. Amino acids: CASSQSYEQYF.

In this sample, this clonotype turned up many times. The rearrangement links TRBV5-5 to TRBJ1-4; no reliable D call. The V end lost 3 bases, the J end lost 8 bases, and 11 bases lay between the germline ends. This CDR3 contains 13 residues. Germline V gene sequence: CDR1 SGHKS, CDR2 YYEKEE (reference sequence). CDR3 sequence reads: CASSYGGNEKLFF. CDR3 coding DNA: TGTGCCAGCAGCTACGGCGGAAACGAAAAACTGTTTTTT.

This clonotype was observed at least ten times. V and J are TRBV5-6 and TRBJ1-3; D perhaps matches TRBD1 (6 bases). Deletions cut 5 bases from V and 0 bases from J, with 21 bases between. This CDR3 is 18 amino acids long. Germline CDR1 is SGHDT and CDR2 is YYEEEE. CDR3: CASRLYARDTSSGNTIYF. DNA of the CDR3: TGTGCCAGCAGGTTGTACGCCCGGGACACCAGCTCTGGAAACACCATATATTTT.

This clonotype was detected ten times or more. The gene calls are TRBV7-2 and TRBJ2-3; D is uncertain. V lost 4 bases to trimming and J lost 5 bases, with 10 bases between them. In germline, CDR1 is SGHTA, CDR2 FQGNSA. The CDR3 contains 13 residues. In DNA, the CDR3 is TGTGCCAGCAGCTATGACGTGGGAGATACGCAGTATTTT. Translation gives CASSYDVGDTQYF.

This clonotype was counted at least ten times. J is TRBJ2-3 and V is TRBV29-1, with 9 bases matching TRBD1. Germline V lookup: CDR1 SQVTM, CDR2 ANQGSEA. Unmatched junction bases numbered 7, after V lost 6 bases and J lost 0 bases. CDR3 size: 15 residues. CDR3 sequence reads: CSVATGTGSTDTQYF. The CDR3 DNA reads as TGCAGCGTCGCAACCGGGACAGGGAGCACAGATACGCAGTATTTT.